The rows below give T cell receptor beta chains drawn from one sample of a study of shared clonotypes between healthy human individuals. Produced via immunoSEQ multiplex PCR; TCRdb's table is partial and in-frame only. The sample records over 800,000 clones, 80% to 95% being singletons. Source material: naive CD8+ T cells sorted from blood. The receptor source for this set is a man aged 30 to 45 in good health. Each CDR3 is given with its conserved first and last residue. D genes are given only for firm matches. The size of a clone is reported for some rows only, either as once, few or many, or as a class for expanded clones.

TRBV6-5,.,.,TRBJ2-7,CASSGSSVISYEQYF,TGTGCCAGCTCGGGGTCCTCAGTGATCTCCTACGAGCAGTACTTC
TRBV7-8,.,.,TRBJ2-5,CASNLLGQETQYF,TGTGCCAGCAACCTTTTGGGCCAAGAGACCCAGTACTTC
TRBV5-4,TRBD1,.,TRBJ2-3,CASSLRQGADTQYF,TGTGCCAGCAGCTTGAGGCAGGGGGCAGATACGCAGTATTTT
TRBV7-3,TRBD2,.,TRBJ2-3,CASSLLAGGTDTQYF,TGTGCCAGCAGCTTACTAGCGGGAGGCACAGATACGCAGTATTTT
TRBV6-1,.,.,TRBJ2-1,CASSSTGTGQFF,TGTGCCAGCAGTTCAACGGGGACTGGGCAGTTCTTC
TRBV5-1,.,.,TRBJ2-1,CASSLLTVYNEQFF,TGCGCCAGCAGCTTGTTAACGGTCTACAATGAGCAGTTCTTC
TRBV27,TRBD1,.,TRBJ1-1,CASKTGLNTEAFF,TGTGCCAGCAAGACAGGGCTAAACACTGAAGCTTTCTTT
TRBV19,.,.,TRBJ2-7,CASSSRIAPSYEQYF,TGTGCCAGTAGCTCTAGAATCGCACCTTCCTACGAGCAGTACTTC
TRBV15,.,.,TRBJ1-1,CATSRVGGGYTEAFF,TGTGCCACCAGCAGAGTAGGGGGGGGCTACACTGAAGCTTTCTTT
TRBV6-5,.,.,TRBJ2-1,CASSYAGREPYNEQFF,TGTGCCAGCAGTTACGCTGGCCGGGAGCCCTACAATGAGCAGTTCTTC
TRBV6-5,.,.,TRBJ2-7,CASRGLSSYEQYF,TGTGCCAGCAGGGGTTTGAGCTCCTACGAGCAGTACTTC
TRBV27,.,.,TRBJ2-1,CASSTGNEQFF,TGTGCCAGCAGTACGGGGAATGAGCAGTTCTTC
TRBV7-2,.,.,TRBJ2-7,CASSSPTDFYEQYF,TGTGCCAGCAGCTCCCCCACAGATTTCTACGAGCAGTACTTC
TRBV9,.,.,TRBJ2-7,CASSVEGVPYEQYF,TGTGCCAGCAGCGTAGAGGGGGTACCCTACGAGCAGTACTTC
TRBV27,.,.,TRBJ1-1,CASSLPGRTEAFF,TGTGCCAGCAGTTTACCAGGGCGTACTGAAGCTTTCTTT
TRBV4-3,.,.,TRBJ2-5,CASSQGRYQETQYF,TGCGCCAGCAGCCAAGGCAGGTACCAAGAGACCCAGTACTTC
TRBV7-9,TRBD1,.,TRBJ2-7,CASSGGQQGSYEQYF,TGTGCCAGCAGTGGGGGACAGCAGGGCTCCTACGAGCAGTACTTC
TRBV4-1,.,.,TRBJ1-2,CASSHKTGTVEWYGYTF,TGCGCCAGCAGCCATAAAACAGGGACTGTCGAGTGGTATGGCTACACCTTC
TRBV6-5,.,.,TRBJ2-1,CASSQRLSEQFF,TGTGCCAGCAGCCAAAGGCTATCTGAGCAGTTCTTC
TRBV27,.,.,TRBJ2-7,CASSSGHEQYF,TGTGCCAGCAGCTCAGGCCACGAGCAGTACTTC
TRBV4-1,TRBD2,.,TRBJ2-7,CASSQDQRAGNSYEQYF,TGCGCCAGCAGCCAAGATCAGCGAGCGGGGAATTCCTACGAGCAGTACTTC
TRBV28,TRBD2,.,TRBJ2-7,CASSYRTSGTEVILTYEQYF,TGTGCCAGCAGTTACAGGACTAGCGGGACAGAAGTCATACTAACCTACGAGCAGTACTTC
TRBV5-6,TRBD2,.,TRBJ2-3,CASSLGLATDTQYF,TGTGCCAGCAGCTTGGGACTAGCCACAGATACGCAGTATTTT
TRBV5-1,.,.,TRBJ1-4,CASSLDFLGIATNEKLFF,TGCGCCAGCAGCTTGGATTTCCTCGGGATTGCAACTAATGAAAAACTGTTTTTT
TRBV7-9,.,.,TRBJ2-7,CASRDGDYEQYF,TGTGCCAGTCGGGACGGCGATTACGAGCAGTACTTC
TRBV6-5,.,.,TRBJ2-7,CASTDEWGEQYF,TGTGCCAGCACTGACGAGTGGGGCGAGCAGTACTTC
TRBV7-6,.,.,TRBJ2-1,CASSGPNGGGDNEQFF,TGTGCCAGCAGCGGCCCTAACGGTGGGGGCGACAATGAGCAGTTCTTC
TRBV29-1,.,once,TRBJ1-1,CSVTTDGDTEAFF,TGCAGCGTCACTACCGATGGGGACACTGAAGCTTTCTTT
TRBV6-5,.,.,TRBJ1-2,CASSYGRITSGGYTF,TGTGCCAGCAGTTACGGCAGGATCACATCTGGTGGCTACACCTTC
TRBV19,TRBD2,.,TRBJ2-1,CASSIQGLYNEQFF,TGTGCCAGTAGTATACAGGGACTATACAATGAGCAGTTCTTC
TRBV4-1,TRBD2,.,TRBJ2-5,CASSSHQREGPSLQTQYF,TGCGCCAGCAGCTCCCATCAGCGGGAGGGCCCCAGTTTGCAGACCCAGTACTTC
TRBV4-1,.,once,TRBJ1-5,CASSQDFIYSNQPQHF,TGCGCCAGCAGCCAAGATTTTATATATAGCAATCAGCCCCAGCATTTT
TRBV19,.,.,TRBJ1-5,CASSPPQYKGLNQPQHF,TGTGCCAGTAGTCCCCCACAGTATAAGGGTCTCAATCAGCCCCAGCATTTT
TRBV5-1,.,.,TRBJ2-1,CASSQGPNYNEQFF,TGCGCCAGCAGCCAGGGACCCAACTACAATGAGCAGTTCTTC
TRBV19,.,.,TRBJ2-1,CASSIPPEWNVYNEQFF,TGTGCCAGTAGTATCCCCCCCGAGTGGAACGTCTACAATGAGCAGTTCTTC
TRBV19,TRBD1,.,TRBJ1-5,CASSLTGGAEQPQHF,TGTGCCAGTAGCCTAACAGGGGGCGCGGAACAGCCCCAGCATTTT
TRBV11-2,.,.,TRBJ2-1,CASSESPEAYNEQFF,TGTGCCAGCAGCGAGTCCCCGGAGGCGTACAATGAGCAGTTCTTC
TRBV10-3,.,.,TRBJ2-7,CAIRDTNYEQYF,TGTGCCATCCGGGACACGAATTACGAGCAGTACTTC
TRBV16,.,.,TRBJ2-4,CASSQSIGGKGYIQYF,TGTGCCAGCAGCCAATCGATAGGGGGGAAAGGTTACATTCAGTACTTC
TRBV27,TRBD1,.,TRBJ2-1,CASSLLSGTGFFF,TGTGCCAGCAGTTTGCTTTCCGGGACAGGTTTTTTCTTC
TRBV10-1,.,.,TRBJ2-5,CASSETAPGETQYF,TGCGCCAGCAGTGAGACGGCCCCGGGGGAGACCCAGTACTTC
TRBV5-1,.,.,TRBJ2-5,CASSPYRIMETQYF,TGCGCCAGCAGCCCCTATCGTATTATGGAGACCCAGTACTTC
TRBV6-6,TRBD2,.,TRBJ2-7,CASSYSRGGENEQYF,TGTGCCAGCAGTTACTCTAGGGGAGGGGAGAACGAGCAGTACTTC
TRBV4-3,.,.,TRBJ2-7,CASSQGVVTYEQYF,TGCGCCAGCAGCCAAGGTGTAGTAACCTACGAGCAGTACTTC
TRBV15,TRBD1,few,TRBJ1-2,CATSRSLGQGSGYTF,TGTGCCACCAGCAGGAGCCTAGGACAGGGGAGTGGCTACACCTTC